This T cell receptor (beta chain) was captured by sequencing in a study of siplizumab effects on memory and regulatory T cells. Profiled with immunoSEQ multiplex PCR; TCRdb holds only in-frame clones, not every one. The data contain roughly 7,100 clones, roughly a third of them singletons. This CDR3 has 15 residues. Germline CDR1 reads MGHRA; CDR2 reads YSYEKL. Unmatched junction bases numbered 6, after V lost 7 bases and J lost 3 bases. In regard to this clone: Its antigen is currently unknown.

In the mixed lymphocyte reaction, cells were cocultured for 6 days at 37°C. The specimen was CFSE-low (dividing) CD8+ T cells sorted from an allogeneic mixed lymphocyte reaction. The source of this sequence is a human donor in good health; the cells came from an allogeneic mixed lymphocyte reaction. V gene TRBV4-1 combines with J gene TRBJ2-2; 9 nucleotides align to TRBD1. CDR3 sequence (DNA): TGCGCCAGCACTCCCGGGACAGGGCACACCGGGGAGCTGTTTTTT. This codes for CASTPGTGHTGELFF.